What follows is one TCR beta chain and its context. The data were taken from a study of technical replicates of blood from a handful of donors. Produced via immunoSEQ multiplex PCR; TCRdb's table is partial and in-frame only. Of approximately 75,000 clones in the sample, approximately 97% are singletons; the top ten hold around 0.28%. J was trimmed by 5 bases and V by 0 bases; bases with no gene match: 8. From germline, CDR1 is SGDLS and CDR2 YYNGEE. This CDR3 has 17 amino acids. Sequenced material: T cells isolated from PBMCs. This receptor was taken from a human donor in good health. The gene calls are TRBV9 and TRBJ2-5; 12 positions agree with TRBD2. The CDR3 spells CASSVAQRLAGDETQYF. DNA for the CDR3: TGTGCCAGCAGCGTAGCTCAACGACTAGCGGGAGACGAGACCCAGTACTTC.